This T cell receptor (beta chain) comes out of a study of T-cell reconstitution after alpha-beta-depleted transplantation in children. This sample's TCRbeta library carried unique molecular identifier barcodes. TCRdb reprocessed the PCR reads with MiXCR, giving one entry per CDR3 protein. The data contain more than 550,000 distinct CDR3 sequences, roughly a tenth of them singletons. This clonotype has only a few counts. This CDR3 region has 13 residues. V was shortened by 5 bases and J by 2 bases, with 6 bases between the two germline ends. CDR1 SGHVS and CDR2 FNYEAQ come from the germline V gene. The sequence was collected from a human donor who donated a stem cell graft to a child with acute myeloid leukemia. The sample was PBMCs from the stem cell graft donor, taken from the stem cell graft. The chain links TRBV7-6 to TRBJ1-4; D not certain. The CDR3 region is CASSGTTNEKLFF. DNA for the CDR3: TGTGCCAGCAGCGGAACGACTAATGAAAAACTGTTTTTT.